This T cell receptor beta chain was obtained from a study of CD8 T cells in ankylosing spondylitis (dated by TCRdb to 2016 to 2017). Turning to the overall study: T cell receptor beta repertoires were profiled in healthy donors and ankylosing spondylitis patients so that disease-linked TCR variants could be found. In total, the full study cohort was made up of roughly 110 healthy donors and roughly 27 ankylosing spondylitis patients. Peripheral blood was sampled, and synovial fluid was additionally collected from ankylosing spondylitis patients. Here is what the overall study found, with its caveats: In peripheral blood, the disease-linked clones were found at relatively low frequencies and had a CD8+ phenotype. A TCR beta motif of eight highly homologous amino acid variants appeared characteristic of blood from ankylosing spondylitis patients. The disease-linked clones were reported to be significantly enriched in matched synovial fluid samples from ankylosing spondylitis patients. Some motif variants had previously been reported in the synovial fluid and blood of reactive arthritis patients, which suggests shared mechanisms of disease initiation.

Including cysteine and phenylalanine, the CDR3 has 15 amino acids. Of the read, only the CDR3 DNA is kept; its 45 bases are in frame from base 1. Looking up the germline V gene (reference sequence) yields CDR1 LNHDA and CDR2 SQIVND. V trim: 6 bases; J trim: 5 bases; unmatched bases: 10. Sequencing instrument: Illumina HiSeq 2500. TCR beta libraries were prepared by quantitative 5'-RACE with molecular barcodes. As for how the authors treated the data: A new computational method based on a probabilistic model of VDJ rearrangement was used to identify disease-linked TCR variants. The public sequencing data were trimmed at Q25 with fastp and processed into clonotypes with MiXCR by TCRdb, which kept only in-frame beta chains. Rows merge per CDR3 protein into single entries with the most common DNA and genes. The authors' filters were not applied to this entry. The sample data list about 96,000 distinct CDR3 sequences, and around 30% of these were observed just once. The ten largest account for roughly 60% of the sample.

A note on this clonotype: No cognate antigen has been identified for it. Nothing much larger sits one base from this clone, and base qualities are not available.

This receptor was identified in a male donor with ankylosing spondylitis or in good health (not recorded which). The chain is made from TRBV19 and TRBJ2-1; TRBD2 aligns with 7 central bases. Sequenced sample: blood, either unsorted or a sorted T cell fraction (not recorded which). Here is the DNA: TGTGCCAGTAGACGGAGGGGAGGGGTCGACAATGAGCAGTTCTTC. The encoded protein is CASRRRGGVDNEQFF.